This T cell receptor beta chain derives from a study of T cells after yellow fever vaccination. Across the study: Low-cell-number fractions were prepared with SMART-Seq v4 Ultra Low Input.

TCRdb reprocessed the 5' RACE reads via MiXCR and lists one record per CDR3 protein. The table shows about 350,000 distinct CDR3 sequences, with around 12% occurring only once. CDR1 is SSHAT, CDR2 FNYEAQ, per germline (reference sequence). Trimming left V 6 bases short and J 3 bases short, with 11 bases between. This CDR3 has 13 residues. The sample was CD4+ T cells sorted from PBMCs, taken 15 days after the yellow fever booster vaccination. This receptor was taken from a man in his late teens or twenties who received the YFV17D yellow fever vaccine. V and J are TRBV7-7 and TRBJ2-5, with D hard to call. CDR3 in DNA: TGTGCCAGCAGTTCGGTGGGGAAAGAGACCCAGTACTTC. As protein: CASSSVGKETQYF.